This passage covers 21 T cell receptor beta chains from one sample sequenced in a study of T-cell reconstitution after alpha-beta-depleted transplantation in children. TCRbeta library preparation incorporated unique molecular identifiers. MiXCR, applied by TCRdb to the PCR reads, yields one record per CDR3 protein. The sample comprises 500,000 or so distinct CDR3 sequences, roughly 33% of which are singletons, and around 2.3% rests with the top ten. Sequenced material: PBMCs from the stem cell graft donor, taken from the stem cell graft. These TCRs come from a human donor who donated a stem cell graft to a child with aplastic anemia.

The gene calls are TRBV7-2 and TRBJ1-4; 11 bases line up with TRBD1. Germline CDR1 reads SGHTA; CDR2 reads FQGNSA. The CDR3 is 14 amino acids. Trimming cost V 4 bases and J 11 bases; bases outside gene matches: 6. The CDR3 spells CASSSSGTGGKLFF. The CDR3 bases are TGTGCCAGCAGCTCCTCCGGGACAGGGGGGAAACTGTTTTTT.

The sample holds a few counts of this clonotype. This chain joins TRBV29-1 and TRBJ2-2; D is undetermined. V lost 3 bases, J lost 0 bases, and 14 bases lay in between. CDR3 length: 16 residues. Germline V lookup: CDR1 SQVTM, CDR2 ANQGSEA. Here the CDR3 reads CSVEGRPATNTGELFF. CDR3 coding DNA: TGCAGCGTTGAGGGTAGGCCAGCCACGAACACCGGGGAGCTGTTTTTT.

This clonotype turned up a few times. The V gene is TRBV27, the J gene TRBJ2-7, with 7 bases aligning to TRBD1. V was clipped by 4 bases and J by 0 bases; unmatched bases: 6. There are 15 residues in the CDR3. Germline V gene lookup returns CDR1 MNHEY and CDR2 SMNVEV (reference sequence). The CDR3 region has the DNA TGTGCCAGCAGTTCCCAGGGGGACCACTCCTACGAGCAGTACTTC. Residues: CASSSQGDHSYEQYF.

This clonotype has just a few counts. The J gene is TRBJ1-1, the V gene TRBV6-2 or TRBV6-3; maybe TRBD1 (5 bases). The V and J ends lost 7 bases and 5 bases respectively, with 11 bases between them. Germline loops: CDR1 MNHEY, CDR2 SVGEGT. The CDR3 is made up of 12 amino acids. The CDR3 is CASTRGGTEAFF. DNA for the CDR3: TGTGCCAGCACCCGGGGGGGGACTGAAGCTTTCTTT.

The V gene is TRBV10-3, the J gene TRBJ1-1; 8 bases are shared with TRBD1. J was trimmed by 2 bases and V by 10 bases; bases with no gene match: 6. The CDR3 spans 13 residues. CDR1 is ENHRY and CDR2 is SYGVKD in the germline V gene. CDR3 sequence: CATTGQVNTEAFF. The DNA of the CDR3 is TGTGCCACCACGGGACAGGTTAACACTGAAGCTTTCTTT.

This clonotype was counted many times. This chain's CDR3 is CASSLEPGANTEAFF. The CDR3 coding sequence is TGTGCCAGCAGCTTAGAGCCCGGGGCGAACACTGAAGCTTTCTTT. This chain links TRBV11-2 with TRBJ1-1; possibly TRBD1 for D (5 bases). Germline CDR1 SGHAT, CDR2 FQNNGV. Deletions cut 0 bases from V and 1 base from J, with 9 bases between. The CDR3 is 15 amino acids. The full variable domain, with the rest looked up from reference TRBV11-2 and TRBJ1-1, is EAGVAQSPRYKIIEKRQSVAFWCNPISGHATLYWYQQILGQGPKLLIQFQNNGVVDDSQLPKDRFSAERLKGVDSTLKIQPAKLEDSAVYLCASSLEPGANTEAFFGQGTRLTVV.

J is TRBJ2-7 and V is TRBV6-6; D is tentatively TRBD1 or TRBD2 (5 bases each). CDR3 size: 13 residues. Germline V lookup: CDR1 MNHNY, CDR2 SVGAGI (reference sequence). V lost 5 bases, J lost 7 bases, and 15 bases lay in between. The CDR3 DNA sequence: TGTGCCAGCAGTGTCCGGGACGAGCTGGAGCAGTACTTC. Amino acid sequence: CASSVRDELEQYF.

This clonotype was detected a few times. The chain's CDR3 is CSPRIGIYDGKGTDTQYF. The DNA of the CDR3 is TGCAGCCCCAGGATTGGGATCTACGACGGGAAGGGAACAGATACGCAGTATTTT. The chain combines TRBV20-1 with TRBJ2-3; D may be TRBD2 (5 bases). CDR1 DFQATT and CDR2 SNEGSKA come from the germline V gene (reference sequence). The length of the CDR3 is 18 residues.

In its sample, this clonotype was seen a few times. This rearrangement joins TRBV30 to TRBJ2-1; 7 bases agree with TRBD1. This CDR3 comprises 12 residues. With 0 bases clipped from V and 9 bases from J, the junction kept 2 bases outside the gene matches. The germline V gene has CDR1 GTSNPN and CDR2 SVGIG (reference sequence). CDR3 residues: CAWSVTGIEQFF. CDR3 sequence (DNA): TGTGCCTGGAGTGTGACAGGGATTGAGCAGTTCTTC.

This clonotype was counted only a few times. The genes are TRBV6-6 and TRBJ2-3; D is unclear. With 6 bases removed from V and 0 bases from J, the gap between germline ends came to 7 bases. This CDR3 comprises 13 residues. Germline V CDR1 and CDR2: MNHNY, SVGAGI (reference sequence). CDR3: CASRLPSTDTQYF. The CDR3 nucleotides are TGTGCCAGCAGACTCCCTAGCACAGATACGCAGTATTTT.

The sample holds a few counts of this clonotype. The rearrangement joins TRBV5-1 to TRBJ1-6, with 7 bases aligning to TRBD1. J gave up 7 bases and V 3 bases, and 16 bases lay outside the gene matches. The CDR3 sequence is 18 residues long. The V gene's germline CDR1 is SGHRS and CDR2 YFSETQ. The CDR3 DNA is TGCGCCAGCAGCTCGACAAACGACGACAGGGCCGGAAATTCACCCCTCCACTTT. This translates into CASSSTNDDRAGNSPLHF.

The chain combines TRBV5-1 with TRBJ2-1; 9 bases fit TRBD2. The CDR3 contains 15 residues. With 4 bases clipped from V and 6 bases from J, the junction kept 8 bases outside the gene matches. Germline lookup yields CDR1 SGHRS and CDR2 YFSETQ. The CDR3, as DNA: TGCGCCAGCAGCAAATTAGCGGGAGTGGGCAATGAGCAGTTCTTC. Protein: CASSKLAGVGNEQFF.

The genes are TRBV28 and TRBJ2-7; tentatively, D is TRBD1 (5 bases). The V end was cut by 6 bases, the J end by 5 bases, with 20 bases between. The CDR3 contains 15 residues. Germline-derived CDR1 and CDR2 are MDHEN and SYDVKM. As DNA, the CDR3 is TGTGCCAGCAGGAACCGACAGACCCTAATCCACGAGCAGTACTTC. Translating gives CASRNRQTLIHEQYF.

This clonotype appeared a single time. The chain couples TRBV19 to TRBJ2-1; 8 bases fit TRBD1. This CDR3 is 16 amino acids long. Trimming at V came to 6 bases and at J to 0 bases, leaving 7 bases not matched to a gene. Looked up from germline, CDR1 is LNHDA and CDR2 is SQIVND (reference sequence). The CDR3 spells CASSVDRGLSYNEQFF. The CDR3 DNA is TGTGCCAGTAGCGTAGACAGGGGCCTCTCCTACAATGAGCAGTTCTTC.

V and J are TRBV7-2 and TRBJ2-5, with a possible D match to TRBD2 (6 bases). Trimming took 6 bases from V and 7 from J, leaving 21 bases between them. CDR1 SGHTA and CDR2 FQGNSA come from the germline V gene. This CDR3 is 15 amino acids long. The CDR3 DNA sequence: TGTGCCAGCAGATACCAAGGGACTGCCGTGGGGACCCAGTACTTC. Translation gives CASRYQGTAVGTQYF. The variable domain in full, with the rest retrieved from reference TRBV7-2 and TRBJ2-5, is GAGVSQSPSNKVTEKGKDVELRCDPISGHTALYWYRQSLGQGLEFLIYFQGNSAPDKSGLPSDRFSAERTGGSVSTLTIQRTQQEDSAVYLCASRYQGTAVGTQYFGPGTRLLVL.

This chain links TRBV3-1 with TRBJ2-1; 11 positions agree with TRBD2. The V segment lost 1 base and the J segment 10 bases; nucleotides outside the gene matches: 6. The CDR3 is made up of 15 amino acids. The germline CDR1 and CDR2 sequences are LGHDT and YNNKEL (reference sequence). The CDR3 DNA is TGTGCCAGCAGCCAAGTACTAGCGGGAGTGGACGAGCAGTTCTTC. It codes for CASSQVLAGVDEQFF.

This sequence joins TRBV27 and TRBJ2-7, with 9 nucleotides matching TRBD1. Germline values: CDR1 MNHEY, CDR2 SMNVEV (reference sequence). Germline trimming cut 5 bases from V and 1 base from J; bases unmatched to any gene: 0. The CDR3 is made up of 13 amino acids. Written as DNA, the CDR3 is TGTGCCAGCAGTGACAGGGGGTCCTACGAGCAGTACGTC. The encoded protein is CASSDRGSYEQYV.

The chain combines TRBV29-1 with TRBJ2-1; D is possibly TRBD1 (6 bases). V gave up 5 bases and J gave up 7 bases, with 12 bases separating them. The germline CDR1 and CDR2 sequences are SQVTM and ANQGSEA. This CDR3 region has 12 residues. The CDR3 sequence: CSVNRAGNEQFF. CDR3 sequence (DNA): TGCAGCGTTAACAGGGCAGGGAATGAGCAGTTCTTC.

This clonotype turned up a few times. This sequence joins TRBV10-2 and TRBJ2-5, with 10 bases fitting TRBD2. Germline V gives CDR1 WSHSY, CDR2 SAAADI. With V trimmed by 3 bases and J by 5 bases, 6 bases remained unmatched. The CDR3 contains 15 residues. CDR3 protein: CASSDSSGSGETQYF. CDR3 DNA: TGCGCCAGCAGTGACTCTAGCGGGAGTGGGGAGACCCAGTACTTC.

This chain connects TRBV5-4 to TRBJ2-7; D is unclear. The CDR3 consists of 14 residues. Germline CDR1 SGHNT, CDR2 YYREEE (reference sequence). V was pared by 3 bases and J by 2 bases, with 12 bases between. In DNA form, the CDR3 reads TGTGCCAGCAGCTCACTGTCGGAGACCTACGAGCAGTACTTC. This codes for CASSSLSETYEQYF.

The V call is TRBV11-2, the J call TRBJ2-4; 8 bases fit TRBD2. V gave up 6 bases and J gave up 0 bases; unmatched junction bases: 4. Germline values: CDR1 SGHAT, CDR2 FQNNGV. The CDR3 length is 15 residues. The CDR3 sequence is CASRPLAGAKNIQYF. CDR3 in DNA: TGTGCCAGCAGACCTCTAGCGGGAGCCAAAAACATTCAGTACTTC. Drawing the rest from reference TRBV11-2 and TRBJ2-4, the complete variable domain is EAGVAQSPRYKIIEKRQSVAFWCNPISGHATLYWYQQILGQGPKLLIQFQNNGVVDDSQLPKDRFSAERLKGVDSTLKIQPAKLEDSAVYLCASRPLAGAKNIQYFGAGTRLSVL.